Below, 10 T cell receptor beta chains from the same sample are listed, as sequenced in a study of tissue T cells after allogeneic stem cell transplantation. The time point here: mouse harvest day 7 after allogeneic transplant. Tail vein injection delivered 10^7 T-cell-depleted bone marrow cells and 10^6 splenic CD5+ T cells. Libraries were prepared by immunoSEQ multiplex PCR; TCRdb keeps only in-frame clonotypes and omits some of them. The table shows approximately 5,000 clones, with roughly 52% occurring only once. The source material was gut tissue. These receptors originate from a female BALB/c mouse given C57BL/6 T cells with graft-versus-host disease after an allogeneic hematopoietic cell transplant.

This clone has a handful of counts. The gene names given are mouse names. The read comes to an end 1 residue before the CDR3 does, leaving the germline J gene to fill in the end. The chain couples TRBV26 to TRBJ2-3, with D possibly being TRBD1 (5 bases). CDR1 is KGHPV, CDR2 FQNQEV, per germline (reference sequence). The CDR3 is 15 residues long. The V end lost 2 bases, the J end lost 0 bases, and 9 bases lay between the germline ends. The CDR3 sequence: CASSLRTKSAETLYF. Partial CDR3 DNA: TGTGCCAGCAGTCTGAGGACAAAAAGTGCAGAAACGCTGTAT.

This clone has a handful of counts. Gene names are the mouse ones. Sequencing ends 1 residue short of the CDR3 end; the germline J gene provides the rest. The chain couples TRBV13-3 to TRBJ2-1; weak D call: TRBD2 (5 bases). V lost 6 bases and J lost 3, with 10 bases in between. The CDR3 has 13 residues. Germline V gives CDR1 NNHDY, CDR2 SYVADS. The DNA read from the CDR3 is TGTGCCAGCACCGCTACTGGCTATGCTGAGCAGTTC. Translated: CASTATGYAEQF. The complete CDR3 sequence is CASTATGYAEQFF.

Concerning this clone itself: Gene labels here are mouse ones. Read coverage stops 1 residue before the CDR3 terminus; the germline J gene supplies the remainder. V usage is TRBV3 and J usage is TRBJ1-4, with D perhaps TRBD1 (6 bases). Per germline, CDR1 SNHLY and CDR2 FYNGKV (reference sequence). The V end lost 1 base, the J end lost 4 bases, and 7 bases lay between the germline ends. There are 14 residues in the CDR3. The CDR3 reads CASSLGRGNERLFF. The covered CDR3 bases are TGTGCCAGCAGCTTAGGCAGGGGCAACGAAAGATTATTT.

By its share, this clone is medium-sized. The gene names here belong to mouse. The DNA read from the CDR3 is TGTGCCAGCAGTCTACTGGGGGCCTATGCTGAGCAGTTC. Translation gives CASSLLGAYAEQF. The whole CDR3 protein is CASSLLGAYAEQFF. The V and J genes are TRBV26 and TRBJ2-1; 8 positions match TRBD2. The read is 1 residue too short to cover the CDR3 end, so that end is filled in from the germline J gene. The CDR3 is made up of 14 amino acids. Germline V CDR1 and CDR2: KGHPV, FQNQEV (reference sequence). V was clipped by 3 bases and J by 3 bases; unmatched bases: 1.

As to this clone: Gene and germline names: mouse. The read finishes 1 residue shy of the CDR3 end, and the germline J gene is used to complete it. This sequence joins TRBV26 and TRBJ1-1, with D hard to call. The germline gives CDR1 KGHPV, CDR2 FQNQEV (reference sequence). V was trimmed by 6 bases and J by 1 base, leaving 3 bases between them. This CDR3 has 11 amino acids. Partial CDR3 DNA: TGTGCCAGCAGGGGGAACACAGAAGTCTTC. It is translated as CASRGNTEVF. The CDR3 in full is CASRGNTEVFF.

Worth noting for this clone: All gene names here are mouse names. The CDR3 loop is CASSLGARAEQFF. CDR3 bases read: TGTGCCAGCAGCTTGGGGGCCCGGGCTGAGCAGTTC. This rearrangement joins TRBV3 to TRBJ2-1, with D perhaps matching TRBD1 or TRBD2 (6 bases each). With the read ending 1 residue before the CDR3 end, the germline J gene is used to fill in that end. Germline assignment: CDR1 SNHLY and CDR2 FYNGKV (reference sequence). Trimming shortened V by 3 bases and J by 7 bases, and 10 bases separated the two germline ends. The CDR3 has 13 amino acids.

This clone was seen a few times. Here the gene names and germline are mouse. The CDR3 goes on 1 residue after the read ends, and that part is filled in from the germline J gene. The chain links TRBV15 to TRBJ2-7; 8 bases fit TRBD1. This CDR3 region has 14 residues. Germline V lookup: CDR1 SGHND, CDR2 FRSKSL. After removal of 4 bases from V and 1 base from J, the junction contained 3 bases not matched to a gene. CDR3: CASSSGTGSYEQYF. The sequenced part of the CDR3 DNA is TGTGCCAGCAGTTCCGGGACAGGTTCCTATGAACAGTAC. The whole variable domain, filled in from reference TRBV15 and TRBJ2-7, reads DAGVTQTPRHEVAEKGQTIILKCEPVSGHNDLFWYRQTKIQGLELLSYFRSKSLMEDGGAFKDRFKAEMLNSSFSTLKIQPTEPKDSAVYLCASSSGTGSYEQYFGPGTRLTVL.

This clone was counted a few times. Germline and genes: mouse. The read halts 1 residue ahead of the CDR3 end, with the missing end drawn from the germline J gene. The chain has TRBV19 and TRBJ1-3, with D maybe TRBD1 (5 bases). CDR3 length: 15 residues. Germline CDR1 reads FNHDT; CDR2 reads SITEND (reference sequence). Trimming cost V 1 base and J 1 base, with 9 bases left between them. CDR3 loop: CASSIFRQSGNTLYF. The CDR3 DNA, read in part, is TGTGCCAGCAGTATATTCCGACAGTCTGGAAATACGCTCTAT.

On this clone itself: The gene symbols are mouse symbols. The read ends 1 residue shy of where the CDR3 ends; the end is completed using the germline J gene. The chain joins TRBV23 to TRBJ2-3; the table assigns TRBD2, which was not confirmed against the DNA. The CDR3 spans 15 residues. Germline loops: CDR1 KGHTA, CDR2 FQNQQP. The sequenced part of the CDR3 DNA is TGCTCCAGCAGTCAGGGGGGGCCTAGTGCAGAAACGCTGTAT. Translation: CSSSQGGPSAETLY. The whole CDR3 protein is CSSSQGGPSAETLYF.

To note about this clone: Genes and germline come from the mouse. The CDR3 end lies 1 residue beyond the end of the read and is filled in from the germline J gene. The J gene is TRBJ1-3, the V gene TRBV3, with a possible D match to TRBD1 (5 bases). Germline V gene lookup returns CDR1 SNHLY and CDR2 FYNGKV (reference sequence). CDR3 size: 14 residues. V dropped 4 bases and J dropped 0 bases, with 7 bases sitting between them. The chain's CDR3 is CASSWTSSGNTLYF. Incomplete CDR3 DNA: TGTGCCAGCAGCTGGACATCTTCTGGAAATACGCTCTAT. Complete variable domain (other parts from reference TRBV3 and TRBJ1-3): GPKVLQIPSHQIIDMGQMVTLNCDPVSNHLYFYWYKQILGQQMEFLVNFYNGKVMEKSKLFKDQFSVERPDGSYFTLKIQPTALEDSAVYFCASSWTSSGNTLYFGEGSRLIVV.